This TCR beta chain is from a study of T cell responses to AZD1222 COVID-19 vaccine (dated by TCRdb to the early 2020s). General notes on the study: AZD1222 recipients given second doses at about 4 weeks or at about 12 weeks were pooled, since spike-specific TCR depth and breadth were not found to differ between the two schedules. Trial participants were enrolled into age subgroups of 18-55, 56-69 and 70-plus years, which contained about 150, 27 and 61 TCR-sequenced participants, respectively. A total of approximately 230 trial participants underwent TCR sequencing, of whom roughly 210 received two doses of AZD1222 and around 26 received two doses of the MenACWY control vaccine. Here is what the overall study found, with its caveats: Participants were mostly white British, with more females than males. The authors suggested clonal diversity may have been underestimated. Spike-specific TCR breadth and depth rose significantly after two AZD1222 doses compared with day 0 and with MenACWY recipients. Conclusions about previously exposed vaccinees are limited, since just 6 or 7 AZD1222 recipients were seropositive for SARS-CoV-2 at baseline. The whole spike protein was spanned by vaccine-associated CD4 TCRs, and dominant responses were seen in regions 160-218 and 743-854. In the small 56-69-year group, the increase in depth fell short of significance, most likely because of low power. Nearly half of unique spike-specific TCRs reportedly recognized epitopes outside regions mutated in the B.1.351 and B.1.1.7 variants. Because no day 14 peak-response samples were available, the repertoires could be characterized only after the peak T cell response.

Concerning this clone itself: It has no known antigen specificity. Nothing much larger sits one base from this clone, and base qualities are not available.

Unmatched junction bases come to 6, with V trimmed by 3 bases and J by 2 bases. The germline V gene provides CDR1 MGHRA and CDR2 YSYEKL. The CDR3 starts with the cysteine, ends with the phenylalanine, and has 16 residues. Here the CDR3 DNA is all that survives: 48 bases in frame from base 1. Sample time point, as interpreted from the label and publication: baseline before first vaccination. The vaccinee samples were drawn from two UK trials, COV001 and COV002, one of which was a single-blind randomized controlled phase 2/3 trial testing AZD1222 (ChAdOx1 nCoV-19) in healthy adults. For TCRbeta chain sequencing, PBMC samples from trial participants were taken at day 0 and at day 28 after the second dose. The CDR3 regions of human TCRbeta chains were analyzed by immunosequencing. Regarding the original processing steps: TCRs in the repertoires were compared against a reference library of SARS-CoV-2-specific TCRs that had been generated with the MIRA antigen-specificity platform. Breadth was defined as the fraction of unique TCRs that were SARS-CoV-2-associated. Depth was defined as the fraction of total T cells that were SARS-CoV-2-associated. Using the MIRA data, every spike-specific TCR was mapped to the spike region that the TCR reacted to and assigned to either a CD4 or a CD8 class. Log10-transformed breadth and depth values were compared by one-way ANOVA with Sidak's multiple comparisons tests. As stored in TCRdb, this immuneACCESS dataset retains in-frame rearrangements with V and J assigned. A fraction of the clones does not appear; measured against another copy, unresolved V genes explain less than half of the discrepancy, and the remainder lacks a known reason. Clone size and V and J calls were adopted from that table, with D and trimming inferred from the DNA. Across this sample there are tens of thousands of clones, with approximately 83% seen only once. The biggest ten clones account for roughly a sixth of the sample.

The receptor chain draws on TRBV4-1 and TRBJ2-7, and TRBD2 matches 11 of the central bases. The receptor comes from an adult in good health. The sequenced sample was peripheral blood, obtained on day 0 of AZD1222 vaccination. The CDR3 loop reads CASSHLTSGRPYEQYF. The sequence in DNA is TGCGCCAGCAGCCACCTAACTAGCGGGAGACCCTACGAGCAGTACTTC.